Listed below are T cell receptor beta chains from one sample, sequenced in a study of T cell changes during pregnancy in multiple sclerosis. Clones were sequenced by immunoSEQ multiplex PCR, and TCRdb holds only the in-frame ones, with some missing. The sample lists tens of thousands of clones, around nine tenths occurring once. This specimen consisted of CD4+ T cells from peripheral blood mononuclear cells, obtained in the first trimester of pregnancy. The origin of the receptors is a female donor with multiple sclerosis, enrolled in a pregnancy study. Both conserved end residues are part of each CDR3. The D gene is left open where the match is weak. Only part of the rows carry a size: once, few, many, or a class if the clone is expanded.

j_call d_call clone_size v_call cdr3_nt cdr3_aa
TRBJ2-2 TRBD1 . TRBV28 TGTGCCAGCAGTTTCCCGCAGGGGGCGGACCGCACCGGGGAGCTGTTTTTT CASSFPQGADRTGELFF
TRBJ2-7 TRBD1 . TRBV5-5 TGTGCCAGCAGCCCAACCGGGACAGGGGCCTACGAGCAGTACTTC CASSPTGTGAYEQYF
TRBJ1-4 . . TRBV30 TGTGCCTGGCAGGAAGGCAGCCTTAATGAAAAACTGTTTTTT CAWQEGSLNEKLFF
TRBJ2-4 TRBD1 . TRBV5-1 TGCGCCAGCAGCTTGAGAGGACAGGGTAACGGCATTCAGTACTTC CASSLRGQGNGIQYF
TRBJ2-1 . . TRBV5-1 TGCGCCAGCAGCTTGGAACTAACTAGTACCTACAATGAGCAGTTCTTC CASSLELTSTYNEQFF
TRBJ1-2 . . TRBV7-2 TGTGCCAGCAGCTCACAGGGTTTCGGGGGCTACACCTTC CASSSQGFGGYTF
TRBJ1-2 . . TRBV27 TGTGCCAGCAGTTTTCTAGACAACTATGGCTACACCTTC CASSFLDNYGYTF
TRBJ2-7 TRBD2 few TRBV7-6 TGTGCCAGCAGCTTAGACGCGGGAGGGTACGAGCAGTACTTC CASSLDAGGYEQYF
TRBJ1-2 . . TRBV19 TGTGCCAGTACCGACAGGCGCTTTTATGGCTACACCTTC CASTDRRFYGYTF
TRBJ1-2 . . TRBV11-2 TGTGCCAGCAGCTCCTACACAGGGAGACCGGCGGATGGCTACACCTTC CASSSYTGRPADGYTF
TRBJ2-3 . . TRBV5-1 TGCGCCAGCAGCCCGGGGACTCGTACAGATACGCAGTATTTT CASSPGTRTDTQYF
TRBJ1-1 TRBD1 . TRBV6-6 TGTGCCAGCAGTTACTCGGACAGGAAGAACACTGAAGCTTTCTTT CASSYSDRKNTEAFF
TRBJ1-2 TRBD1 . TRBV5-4 TGTGCCAGCAGCGGTGGACAGGCGGCGACCTATGGCTACACCTTC CASSGGQAATYGYTF
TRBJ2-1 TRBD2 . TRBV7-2 TGTGCCAGCAGCTTACTCGGACTAGCAAATTCTAAGGTCTACAATGAGCAGTTCTTC CASSLLGLANSKVYNEQFF
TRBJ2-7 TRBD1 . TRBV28 TGTGCCAGCACTTTACCCGGGACAGGGTACTACGAGCAGTACTTC CASTLPGTGYYEQYF
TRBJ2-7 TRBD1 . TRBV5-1 TGCGCCAGCAGCACGACAGGGACCGGGTACGAGCAGTACTTC CASSTTGTGYEQYF
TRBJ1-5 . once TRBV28 TGTGCCAGCAGTTTTCTAGGGGCAGGGGATAGCAATCAGCCCCAGCATTTT CASSFLGAGDSNQPQHF
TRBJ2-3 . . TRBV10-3 TGTGCCATCAGTGATCCGAGTCTCCCAGATACGCAGTATTTT CAISDPSLPDTQYF
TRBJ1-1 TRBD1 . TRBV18 TGTGCCAGCTCACCCTCCGGGACAGGGATGAACACTGAAGCTTTCTTT CASSPSGTGMNTEAFF
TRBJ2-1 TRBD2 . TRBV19 TGTGCCAGTAGTACCAGGGAGCGGGAGGGCGGTATTGAGCAGTTCTTC CASSTREREGGIEQFF
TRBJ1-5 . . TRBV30 TGTGCCTGGAGTGTACCTCACGGGAGTAGCAATCAGCCCCAGCATTTT CAWSVPHGSSNQPQHF
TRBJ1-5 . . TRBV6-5 TGTGCCAGCAGTTACTCCGGGGGATCGCAGCCCCAGCATTTT CASSYSGGSQPQHF
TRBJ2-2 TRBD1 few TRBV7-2 TGTGCCAGCACCCTAGGACAGGGGAGCACCGGGGAGCTGTTTTTT CASTLGQGSTGELFF
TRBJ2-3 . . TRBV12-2 TGTGCAAGTCGCTTCTTGGCGGGAGGAAGCACAGATACGCAGTATTTT CASRFLAGGSTDTQYF
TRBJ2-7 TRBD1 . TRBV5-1 TGCGCCAGCAGCCCACAGGGGGCTGCCTACGAGCAGTACTTC CASSPQGAAYEQYF
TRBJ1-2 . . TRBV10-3 TGTGCCATCAGGCCGAACTCGGGGAACTATGGCTACACCTTC CAIRPNSGNYGYTF
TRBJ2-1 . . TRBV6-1 TGTGCCAGCAGTGGTGACCGAGTCGGGGAGCAGTTCTTC CASSGDRVGEQFF
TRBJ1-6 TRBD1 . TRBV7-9 TGTGCCAGCAGCTTCGGACAGGGCTTCTATAATTCACCCCTCCACTTT CASSFGQGFYNSPLHF
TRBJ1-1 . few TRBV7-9 TGTGCCAGCAGCCGTGCCGGGAGGAACACTGAAGCTTTCTTT CASSRAGRNTEAFF
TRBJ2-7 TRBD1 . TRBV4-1 TGCGCCAGCAGAGGACCCGGGACAGGAAATTACGAGCAGTACTTC CASRGPGTGNYEQYF
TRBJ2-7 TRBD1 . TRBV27 TGTGCCAGCAGTTTAACAGGGGTGGTGAACGAGCAGTACTTC CASSLTGVVNEQYF
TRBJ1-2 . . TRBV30 TGTGCCTGGACTGGGGGACTTAGAAACTATGGCTACACCTTC CAWTGGLRNYGYTF
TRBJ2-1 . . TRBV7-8 TGTGCCAGCAGGACAGGTCGTAGCTCCTACAATGAGCAGTTCTTC CASRTGRSSYNEQFF
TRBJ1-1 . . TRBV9 TGTGCCAGCAGCGGACAAGCGGTGAACACTGAAGCTTTCTTT CASSGQAVNTEAFF
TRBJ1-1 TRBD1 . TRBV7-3 TGTGCCAGCAGCCAACAGGGGCACACTGAAGCTTTCTTT CASSQQGHTEAFF
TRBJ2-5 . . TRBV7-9 TGTGCCAGCAGCTTAAAACAGCATCAAGAGACCCAGTACTTC CASSLKQHQETQYF
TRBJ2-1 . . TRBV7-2 TGTGCCAGCAGCTTAGGTGGCCGGGGTGATGAGCAGTTCTTC CASSLGGRGDEQFF
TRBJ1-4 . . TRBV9 TGTGCCAGCAGCGCTGAGACAGGCCGTAATGAAAAACTGTTTTTT CASSAETGRNEKLFF
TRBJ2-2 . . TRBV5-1 TGCGCCAGCAGCTTGGATACTCGCAACACCGGGGAGCTGTTTTTT CASSLDTRNTGELFF
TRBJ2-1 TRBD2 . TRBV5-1 TGCGCCAGCAGCTTGGTTACTAGCGGGGGCAATGAGCAGTTCTTC CASSLVTSGGNEQFF
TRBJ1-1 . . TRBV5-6 TGTGCCAGCACTCAACCAGGGATCACTGAAGCTTTCTTT CASTQPGITEAFF
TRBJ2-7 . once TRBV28 TGTGCCAGCAGTTTAAGGTTTCGGGAATACGAGCAGTACTTC CASSLRFREYEQYF
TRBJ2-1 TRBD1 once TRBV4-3 TGCGCCAGCAGCCAATCTACGACAGGGGCTGCGGCTATGGCGTTCTTC CASSQSTTGAAAMAFF
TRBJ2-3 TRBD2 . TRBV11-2 TGTGCCAGCAGCTTCCAACTAGCGGGGGGCACAGATACGCAGTATTTT CASSFQLAGGTDTQYF
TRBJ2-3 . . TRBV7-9 TGTGCCAGCAGCTTAGGCGCAGGGGCAGATACGCAGTATTTT CASSLGAGADTQYF